This TCR beta chain was profiled in a study of blood T cells in healthy people across ages. Study overall: Through template switching, about one barcoded beta molecule was captured per two T cells, as measured in model experiments.

Through a sample-barcoded 5' primer and a J-beta primer mix, a second PCR was run for 7 to 11 cycles. MiXCR, applied by TCRdb to the 5' RACE reads, yields one record per CDR3 protein. This table has 550,000 to 750,000 distinct CDR3 sequences, 21% appearing once. This clonotype was seen a handful of times. The antigen is not known. Study-level findings and limits: Estimated diversity across one million T cells was deemed an underestimate.

The ends were cut back, 0 bases at V and 4 bases at J, with 9 bases in the middle. Germline values: CDR1 SGHRS, CDR2 YFSETQ. There are 14 residues in the CDR3. It was 9.5 to 10 milliliters of peripheral blood that were drawn from each donor. A minimum of 6 million PBMCs was isolated per sample. The TCR sequence derives from a man aged 65 to 79 in good health. The chain joins TRBV5-1 to TRBJ2-3; no clear D. Specimen: blood. CDR3 sequence reads: CASSLDGLADTQYF. The CDR3 nucleotides are TGCGCCAGCAGCTTGGATGGGTTGGCAGATACGCAGTATTTT.